This paragraph reports one T cell receptor beta chain. Its antigen is not known. V lost 0 bases, J lost 5 bases, and 9 bases stayed unmatched. There are 16 residues in the CDR3. In germline, CDR1 is DFQATT, CDR2 SNEGSKA (reference sequence). The sample originates from a study of human T cells and chemical hapten exposure. Time point noted: patch test 1, 2 weeks after DPC sensitization. Noted treatment: therapeutic diphenylcyclopropenone sensitization with weekly scalp DPC. Ahead of applying each patch test, blood was sampled. Whole-study findings and limits: Relative to controls, expanded TCRs formed significantly more large CDR3 similarity clusters.

TCRdb fed the RACE reads into MiXCR, producing one record per CDR3 protein. Seen here are about 120,000 distinct CDR3 sequences, approximately 13% observed once, and the top ten hold around 0.99%. Sample: whole blood, taken in connection with sensitization to the hapten diphenylcyclopropenone (DPC). The chain has TRBV20-1 and TRBJ1-3, with 8 bases that match TRBD1. This clonotype was obtained from a man aged 18 to 29 with alopecia areata. Some clones in this sample may be carry-over from other donors' samples. The DNA for the CDR3 is TGCAGTGCTAGAGATCCCCGGACAGGGATTAGAAACACCATATATTTT. Translated: CSARDPRTGIRNTIYF.